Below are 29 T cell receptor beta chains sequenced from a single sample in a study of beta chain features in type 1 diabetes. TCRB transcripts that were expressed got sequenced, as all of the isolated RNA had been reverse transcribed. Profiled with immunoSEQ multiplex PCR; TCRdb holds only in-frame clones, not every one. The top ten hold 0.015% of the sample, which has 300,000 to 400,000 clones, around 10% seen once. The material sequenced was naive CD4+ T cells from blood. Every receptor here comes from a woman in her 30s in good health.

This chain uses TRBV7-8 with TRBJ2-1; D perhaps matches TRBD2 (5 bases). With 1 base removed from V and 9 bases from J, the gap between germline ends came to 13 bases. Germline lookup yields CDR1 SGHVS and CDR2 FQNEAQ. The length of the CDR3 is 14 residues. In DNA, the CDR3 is TGTGCCAGCAGCTTAGAGGTTAGCGTTGGTGAGCAGTTCTTC. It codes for CASSLEVSVGEQFF. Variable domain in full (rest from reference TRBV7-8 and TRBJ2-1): GAGVSQSPRYKVAKRGQDVALRCDPISGHVSLFWYQQALGQGPEFLTYFQNEAQLDKSGLPSDRFFAERPEGSVSTLKIQRTQQEDSAVYLCASSLEVSVGEQFFGPGTRLTVL.

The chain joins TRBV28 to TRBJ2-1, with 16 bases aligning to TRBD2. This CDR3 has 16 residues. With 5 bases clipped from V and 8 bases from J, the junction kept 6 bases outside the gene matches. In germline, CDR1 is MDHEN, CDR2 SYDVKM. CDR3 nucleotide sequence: TGTGCCAGCAGTCCGGCCGGGACTAGCGGGAGGGATGAGCAGTTCTTC. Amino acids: CASSPAGTSGRDEQFF.

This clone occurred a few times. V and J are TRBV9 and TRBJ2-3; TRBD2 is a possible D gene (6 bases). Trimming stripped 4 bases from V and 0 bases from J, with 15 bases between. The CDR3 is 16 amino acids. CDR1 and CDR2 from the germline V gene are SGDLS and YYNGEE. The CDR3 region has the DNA TGTGCCAGCAGCTTCGTCCCCGGGACTAGCACAGATACGCAGTATTTT. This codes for CASSFVPGTSTDTQYF.

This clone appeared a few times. The CDR3 spells CASSDSGRVETDTQYF. Here the CDR3 DNA reads TGTGCCAGCAGCGATAGCGGGAGGGTAGAGACAGATACGCAGTATTTT. This chain uses TRBV9 with TRBJ2-3; 11 positions agree with TRBD2. Germline CDR1 is SGDLS and CDR2 is YYNGEE. With V trimmed by 3 bases and J by 3 bases, 6 bases remained unmatched. The CDR3 length is 16 residues. Supplemented by reference TRBV9 and TRBJ2-3, the full variable domain reads DSGVTQTPKHLITATGQRVTLRCSPRSGDLSVYWYQQSLDQGLQFLIQYYNGEERAKGNILERFSAQQFPDLHSELNLSSLELGDSALYFCASSDSGRVETDTQYFGPGTRLTVL.

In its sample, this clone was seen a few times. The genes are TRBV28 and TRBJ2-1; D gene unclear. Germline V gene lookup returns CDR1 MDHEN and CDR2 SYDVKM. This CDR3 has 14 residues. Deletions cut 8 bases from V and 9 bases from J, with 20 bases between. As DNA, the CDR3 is TGTGCCAGCCGTGAGGCGGTCCCAGTAAGTGAGCAGTTCTTC. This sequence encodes CASREAVPVSEQFF.

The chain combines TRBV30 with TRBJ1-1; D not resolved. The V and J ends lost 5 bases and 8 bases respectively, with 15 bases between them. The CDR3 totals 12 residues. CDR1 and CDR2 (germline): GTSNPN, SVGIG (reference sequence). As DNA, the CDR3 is TGTGCCTGGGCGGGTGGCGGGTTGGAAGCTTTCTTT. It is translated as CAWAGGGLEAFF.

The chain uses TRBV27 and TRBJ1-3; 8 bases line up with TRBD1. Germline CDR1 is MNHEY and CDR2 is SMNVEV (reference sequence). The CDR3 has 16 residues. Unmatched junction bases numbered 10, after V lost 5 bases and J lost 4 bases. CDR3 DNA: TGTGCCAGCAGTCCCCTGACAGGGGCCCACGGAAACACCATATATTTT. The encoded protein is CASSPLTGAHGNTIYF.

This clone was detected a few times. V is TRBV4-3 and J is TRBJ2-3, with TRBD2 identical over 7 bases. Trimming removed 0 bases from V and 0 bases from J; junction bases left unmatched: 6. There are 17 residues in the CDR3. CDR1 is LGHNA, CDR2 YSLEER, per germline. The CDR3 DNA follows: TGCGCCAGCAGCCAAGAAAACCTAGCGGAAAGCACAGATACGCAGTATTTT. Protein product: CASSQENLAESTDTQYF.

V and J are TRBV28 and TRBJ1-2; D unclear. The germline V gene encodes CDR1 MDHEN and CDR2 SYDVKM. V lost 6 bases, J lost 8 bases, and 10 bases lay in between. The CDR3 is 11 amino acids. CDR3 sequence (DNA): TGTGCCAGCAGCCAGTGGTACGGCTACACCTTC. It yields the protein CASSQWYGYTF.

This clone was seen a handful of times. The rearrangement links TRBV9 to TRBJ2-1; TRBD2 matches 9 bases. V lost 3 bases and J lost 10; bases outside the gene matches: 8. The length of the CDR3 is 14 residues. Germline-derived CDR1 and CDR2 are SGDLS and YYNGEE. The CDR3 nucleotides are TGTGCCAGCAGCGCCCCGGGACTAGCAGGGGAGCAGTTCTTC. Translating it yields CASSAPGLAGEQFF.

In DNA form, the CDR3 reads TGTGCCAGCACTCGTCCGCCCCAGGGAGGAGATACGCAGTATTTT. Translated, it gives CASTRPPQGGDTQYF. The chain recombines TRBV6-1 with TRBJ2-3, with TRBD2 as a possible D gene (6 bases). This CDR3 has 15 amino acids. Germline loops: CDR1 MNHNS, CDR2 SASEGT. The ends were cut back, 7 bases at V and 5 bases at J, with 19 bases in the middle.

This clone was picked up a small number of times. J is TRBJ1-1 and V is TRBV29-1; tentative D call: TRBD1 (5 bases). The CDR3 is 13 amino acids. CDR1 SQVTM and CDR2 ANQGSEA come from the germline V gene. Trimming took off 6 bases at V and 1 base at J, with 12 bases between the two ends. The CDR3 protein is CSVSKDRNTEAFF. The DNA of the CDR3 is TGCAGCGTCTCCAAAGACAGGAACACTGAAGCTTTCTTT.

The CDR3 is CASSPGTTGGLPQHF. The CDR3 coding sequence is TGCGCCAGCAGCCCCGGGACGACCGGGGGACTGCCCCAGCATTTT. The V and J genes are TRBV5-1 and TRBJ1-5; perhaps TRBD1 as D (5 bases). Trimming left V 4 bases short and J 9 bases short, with 20 bases between. Looked up from germline, CDR1 is SGHRS and CDR2 is YFSETQ. The CDR3 is made up of 15 amino acids.

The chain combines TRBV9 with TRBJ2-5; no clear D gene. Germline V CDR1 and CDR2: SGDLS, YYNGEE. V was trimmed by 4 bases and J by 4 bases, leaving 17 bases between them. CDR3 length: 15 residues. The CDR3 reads CASSPSSTGVETQYF. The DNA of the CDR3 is TGTGCCAGCAGCCCCAGCTCGACTGGCGTAGAGACCCAGTACTTC.

CDR3 sequence: CAISDSGRIDTQYF. For the CDR3, the DNA is TGTGCCATCAGTGATAGCGGGAGGATAGATACGCAGTATTTT. The J gene is TRBJ2-3, the V gene TRBV10-3, with TRBD2 matching 10 bases. V lost 3 bases, J lost 5 bases, and 2 bases stayed unmatched. Germline V gene lookup returns CDR1 ENHRY and CDR2 SYGVKD. This CDR3 spans 14 amino acids.

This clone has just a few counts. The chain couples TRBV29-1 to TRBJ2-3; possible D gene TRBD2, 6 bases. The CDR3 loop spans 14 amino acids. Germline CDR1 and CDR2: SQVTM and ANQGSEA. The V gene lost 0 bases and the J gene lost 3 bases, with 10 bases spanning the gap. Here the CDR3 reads CSVEDPGGTDTQYF. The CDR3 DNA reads TGCAGCGTTGAAGATCCTGGGGGGACAGATACGCAGTATTTT.

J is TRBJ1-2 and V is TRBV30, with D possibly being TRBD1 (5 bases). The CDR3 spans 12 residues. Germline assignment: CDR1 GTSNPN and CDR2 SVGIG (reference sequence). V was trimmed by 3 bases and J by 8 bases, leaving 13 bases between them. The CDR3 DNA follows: TGTGCCTGGAGCGGGGGACCCGTCGGCTACACCTTC. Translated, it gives CAWSGGPVGYTF.

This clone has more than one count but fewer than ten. CDR3 protein: CASSLILGGNTDTQYF. The CDR3 DNA is TGTGCCAGCAGCTTAATCCTCGGAGGGAACACAGATACGCAGTATTTT. V gene TRBV13 combines with J gene TRBJ2-3, with D possibly matching TRBD2 (6 bases). This CDR3 spans 16 amino acids. Germline CDR1 PRHDT, CDR2 FYEKMQ (reference sequence). V lost 2 bases and J lost 2, with 14 bases in between. The entire variable domain, with the rest obtained from reference TRBV13 and TRBJ2-3, is as follows: AAGVIQSPRHLIKEKRETATLKCYPIPRHDTVYWYQQGPGQDPQFLISFYEKMQSDKGSIPDRFSAQQFSDYHSELNMSSLELGDSALYFCASSLILGGNTDTQYFGPGTRLTVL.

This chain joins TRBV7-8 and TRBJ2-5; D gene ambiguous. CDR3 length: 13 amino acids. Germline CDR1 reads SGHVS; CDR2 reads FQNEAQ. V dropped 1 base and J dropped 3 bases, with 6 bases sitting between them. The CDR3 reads CASSLGAEETQYF. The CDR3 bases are TGTGCCAGCAGCTTAGGTGCGGAAGAGACCCAGTACTTC.

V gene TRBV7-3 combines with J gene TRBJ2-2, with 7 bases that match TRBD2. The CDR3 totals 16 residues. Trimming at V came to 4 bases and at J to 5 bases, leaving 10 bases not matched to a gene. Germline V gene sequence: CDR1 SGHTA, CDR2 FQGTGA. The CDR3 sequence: CASSSYTSAGTGELFF. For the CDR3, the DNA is TGTGCCAGCAGCTCCTACACTAGCGCGGGAACCGGGGAGCTGTTTTTT.

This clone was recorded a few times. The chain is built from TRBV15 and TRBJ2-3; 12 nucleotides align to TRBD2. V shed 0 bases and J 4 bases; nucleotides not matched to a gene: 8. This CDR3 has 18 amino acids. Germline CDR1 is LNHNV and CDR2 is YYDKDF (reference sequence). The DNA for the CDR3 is TGTGCCACCAGCAGAGATAGGGGGCTAGCGGGAGGGTCAGATACGCAGTATTTT. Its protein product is CATSRDRGLAGGSDTQYF.

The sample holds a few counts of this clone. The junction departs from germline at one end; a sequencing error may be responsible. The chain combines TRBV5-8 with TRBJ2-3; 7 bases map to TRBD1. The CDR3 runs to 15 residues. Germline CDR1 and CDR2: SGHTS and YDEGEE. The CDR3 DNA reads TGCGCCAGCAGCCGCCAGGGGGACCACACAGATACGCAGTATTTT. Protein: CASSRQGDHTDTQYF. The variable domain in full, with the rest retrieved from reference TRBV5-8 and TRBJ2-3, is EAGVTQSPTHLIKTRGQQATLRCSPISGHTSVYWYQQALGLGLQFLLWYDEGEERNRGNFPPRFSGRQFPNYSSELNVNALELEDSALYLCASSRQGDHTDTQYFGPGTRLTVL.

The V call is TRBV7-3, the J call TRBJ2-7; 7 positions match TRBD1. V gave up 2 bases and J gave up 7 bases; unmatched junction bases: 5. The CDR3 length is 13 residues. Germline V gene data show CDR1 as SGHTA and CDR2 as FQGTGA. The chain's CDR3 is CASSLRPRGEQYF. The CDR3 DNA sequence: TGTGCCAGCAGCTTACGGCCCAGGGGGGAGCAGTACTTC.

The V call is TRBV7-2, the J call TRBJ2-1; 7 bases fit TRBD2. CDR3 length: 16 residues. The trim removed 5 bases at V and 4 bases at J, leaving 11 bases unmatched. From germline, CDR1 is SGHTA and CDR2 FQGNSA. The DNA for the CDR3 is TGTGCCAGCAGCCCCCAAGGGCTAGCGGCGTACAATGAGCAGTTCTTC. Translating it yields CASSPQGLAAYNEQFF.

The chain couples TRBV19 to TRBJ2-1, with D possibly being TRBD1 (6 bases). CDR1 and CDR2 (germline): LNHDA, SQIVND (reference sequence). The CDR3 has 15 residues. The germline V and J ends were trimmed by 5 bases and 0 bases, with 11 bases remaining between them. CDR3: CASSPRDNSYNEQFF. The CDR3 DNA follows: TGTGCCAGTAGTCCCCGGGACAACTCCTACAATGAGCAGTTCTTC.

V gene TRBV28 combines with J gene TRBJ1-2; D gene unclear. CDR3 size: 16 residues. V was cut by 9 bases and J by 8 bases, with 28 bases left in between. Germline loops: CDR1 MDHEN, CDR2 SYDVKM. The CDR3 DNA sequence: TGTGCCAGTGGTCCCTTGGGCAGCCTCGTCCCACGGGGCTACACCTTC. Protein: CASGPLGSLVPRGYTF.

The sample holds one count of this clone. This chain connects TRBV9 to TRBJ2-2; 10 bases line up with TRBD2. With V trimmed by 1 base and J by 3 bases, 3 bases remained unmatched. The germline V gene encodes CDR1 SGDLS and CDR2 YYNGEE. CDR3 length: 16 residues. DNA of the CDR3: TGTGCCAGCAGCGTAAGCGGGAGGGCTTACACCGGGGAGCTGTTTTTT. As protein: CASSVSGRAYTGELFF. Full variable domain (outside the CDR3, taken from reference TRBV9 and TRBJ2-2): DSGVTQTPKHLITATGQRVTLRCSPRSGDLSVYWYQQSLDQGLQFLIQYYNGEERAKGNILERFSAQQFPDLHSELNLSSLELGDSALYFCASSVSGRAYTGELFFGEGSRLTVL.

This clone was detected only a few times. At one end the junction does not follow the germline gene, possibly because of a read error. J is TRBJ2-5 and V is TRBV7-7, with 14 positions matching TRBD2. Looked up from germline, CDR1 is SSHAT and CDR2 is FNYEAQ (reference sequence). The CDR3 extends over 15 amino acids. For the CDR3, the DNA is TGTGCTAGCAGCTTGGGACTAGCGGGAGAAGAGACCCAGTACTTC. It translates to CASSLGLAGEETQYF.

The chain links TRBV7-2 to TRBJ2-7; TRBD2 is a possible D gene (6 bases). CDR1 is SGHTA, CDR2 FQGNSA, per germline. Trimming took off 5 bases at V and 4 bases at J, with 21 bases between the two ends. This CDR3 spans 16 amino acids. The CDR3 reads CASSPNRQKSGYEQYF. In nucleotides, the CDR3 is TGTGCCAGCAGCCCTAACCGTCAAAAAAGCGGGTACGAGCAGTACTTC.